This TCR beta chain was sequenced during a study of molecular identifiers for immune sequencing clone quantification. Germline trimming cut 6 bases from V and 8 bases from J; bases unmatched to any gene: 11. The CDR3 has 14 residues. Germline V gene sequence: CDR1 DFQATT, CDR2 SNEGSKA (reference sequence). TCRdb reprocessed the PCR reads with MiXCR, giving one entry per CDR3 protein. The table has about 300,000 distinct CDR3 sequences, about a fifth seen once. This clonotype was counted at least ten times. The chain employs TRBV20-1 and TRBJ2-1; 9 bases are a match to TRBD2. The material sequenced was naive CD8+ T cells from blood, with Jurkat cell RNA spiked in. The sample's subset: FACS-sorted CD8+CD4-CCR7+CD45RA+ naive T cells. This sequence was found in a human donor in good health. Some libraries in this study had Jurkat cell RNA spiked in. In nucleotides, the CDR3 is TGCAGTGCAAGGGGCCCTAGCGGGGTTGATGAGCAGTTCTTC. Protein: CSARGPSGVDEQFF.